The TCR beta chain under discussion was sequenced for a study of OX40 agonist ivuxolimab in advanced cancers. Turning to the study itself: Patients were given ivuxolimab, an antibody that agonizes OX40 (CD134). There were three patients with partial responses, one having hepatocellular carcinoma and two cutaneous melanoma.

The repertoire was sequenced with immunoSEQ multiplex PCR; TCRdb's copy has only in-frame clones and lacks some. This table has approximately 24,000 clones, more than 70% appearing once. The CDR3 consists of 18 residues. Unmatched junction bases numbered 8, after V lost 4 bases and J lost 0 bases. Germline V gene sequence: CDR1 SGHNT, CDR2 YENEEA. Source: CD4+ or CD8+ T cells sorted from blood, taken in a trial of the OX40 agonist ivuxolimab. This chain joins TRBV11-3 and TRBJ2-1; 11 bases fit TRBD2. The sequence was collected from an adult with an advanced solid tumor such as melanoma, head and neck, liver or kidney cancer. The CDR3 protein is CASSWTSGPLSSYNEQFF. Written as DNA, the CDR3 is TGTGCCAGCAGCTGGACTAGCGGGCCGCTCAGCTCCTACAATGAGCAGTTCTTC.